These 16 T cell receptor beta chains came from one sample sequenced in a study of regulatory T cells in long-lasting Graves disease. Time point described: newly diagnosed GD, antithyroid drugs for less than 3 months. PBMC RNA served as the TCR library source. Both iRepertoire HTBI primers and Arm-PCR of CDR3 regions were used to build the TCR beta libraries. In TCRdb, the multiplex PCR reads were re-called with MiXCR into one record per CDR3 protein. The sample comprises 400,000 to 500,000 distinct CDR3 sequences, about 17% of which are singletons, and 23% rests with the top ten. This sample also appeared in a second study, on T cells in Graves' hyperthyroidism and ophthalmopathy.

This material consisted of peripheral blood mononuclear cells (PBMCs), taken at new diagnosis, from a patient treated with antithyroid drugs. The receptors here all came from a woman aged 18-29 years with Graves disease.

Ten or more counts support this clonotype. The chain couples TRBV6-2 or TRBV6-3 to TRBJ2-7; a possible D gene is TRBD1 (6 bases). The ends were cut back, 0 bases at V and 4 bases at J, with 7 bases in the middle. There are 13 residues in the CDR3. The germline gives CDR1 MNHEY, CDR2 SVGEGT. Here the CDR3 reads CASSYSDRYEQYF. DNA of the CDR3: TGTGCCAGCAGTTACTCAGACAGGTACGAGCAGTACTTC.

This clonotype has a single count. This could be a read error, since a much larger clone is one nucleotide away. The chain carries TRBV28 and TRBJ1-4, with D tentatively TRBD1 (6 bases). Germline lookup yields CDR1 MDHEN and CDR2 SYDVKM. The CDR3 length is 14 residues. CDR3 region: CASSFGGGSEELFF. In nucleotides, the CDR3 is TGTGCCAGCAGTTTTGGGGGGGGCTCTGAAGAACTGTTTTTT.

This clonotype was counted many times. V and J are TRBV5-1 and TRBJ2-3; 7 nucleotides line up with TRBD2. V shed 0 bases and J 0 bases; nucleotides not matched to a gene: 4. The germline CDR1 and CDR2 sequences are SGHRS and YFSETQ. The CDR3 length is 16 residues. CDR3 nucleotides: TGCGCCAGCAGCTTGGGACTAGCTGCTAGCACAGATACGCAGTATTTT. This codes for CASSLGLAASTDTQYF.

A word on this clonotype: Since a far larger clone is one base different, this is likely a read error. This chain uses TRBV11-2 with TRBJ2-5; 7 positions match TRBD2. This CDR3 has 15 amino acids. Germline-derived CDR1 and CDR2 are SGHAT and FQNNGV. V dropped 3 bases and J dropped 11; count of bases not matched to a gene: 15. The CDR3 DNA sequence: TGTGCCAGCAGCTTCAGCGGGGAATACTACAATGAGCAGTACTTC. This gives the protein CASSFSGEYYNEQYF.

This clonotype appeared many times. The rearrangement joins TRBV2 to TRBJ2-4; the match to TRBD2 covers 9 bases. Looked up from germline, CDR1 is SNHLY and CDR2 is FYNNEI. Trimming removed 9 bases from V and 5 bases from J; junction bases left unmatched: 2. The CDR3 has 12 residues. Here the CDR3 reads CASSGSQNIQYF. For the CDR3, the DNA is TGTGCCAGTAGCGGGAGTCAAAACATTCAGTACTTC.

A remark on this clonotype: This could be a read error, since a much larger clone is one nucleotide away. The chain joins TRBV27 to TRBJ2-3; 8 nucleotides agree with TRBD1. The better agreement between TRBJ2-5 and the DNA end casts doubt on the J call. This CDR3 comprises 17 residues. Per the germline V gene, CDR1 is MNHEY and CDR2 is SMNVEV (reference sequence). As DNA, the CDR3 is TGTGCCAGCACCTTAGCCTCATGCAGGGGGCCGGTGGAGACCCAGTACTTC. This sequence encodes CASTLASCRGPVETQYF.

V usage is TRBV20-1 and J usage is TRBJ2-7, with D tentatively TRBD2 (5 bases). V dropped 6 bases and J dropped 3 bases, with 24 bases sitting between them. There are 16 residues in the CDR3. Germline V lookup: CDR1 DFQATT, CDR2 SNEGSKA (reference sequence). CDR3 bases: TGCAGTGCCAGTTCTAGCAACTTCCAAGTGATCTACGAGCAGTACTTC. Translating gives CSASSSNFQVIYEQYF.

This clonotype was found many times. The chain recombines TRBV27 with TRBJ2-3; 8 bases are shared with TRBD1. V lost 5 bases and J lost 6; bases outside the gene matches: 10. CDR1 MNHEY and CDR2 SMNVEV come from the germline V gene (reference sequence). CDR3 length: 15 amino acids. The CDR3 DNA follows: TGTGCCAGCAGTGATAGGACAGGGAGCAGGGATACGCAGTATTTT. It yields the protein CASSDRTGSRDTQYF.

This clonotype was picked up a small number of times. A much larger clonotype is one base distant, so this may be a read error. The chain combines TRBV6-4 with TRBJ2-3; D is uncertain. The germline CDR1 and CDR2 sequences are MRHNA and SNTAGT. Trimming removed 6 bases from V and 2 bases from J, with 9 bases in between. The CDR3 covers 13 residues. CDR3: CASSPTDTDTQYF. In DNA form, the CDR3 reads TGTGCCAGCAGCCCCACTGACACAGATACGCAGTATTTT.

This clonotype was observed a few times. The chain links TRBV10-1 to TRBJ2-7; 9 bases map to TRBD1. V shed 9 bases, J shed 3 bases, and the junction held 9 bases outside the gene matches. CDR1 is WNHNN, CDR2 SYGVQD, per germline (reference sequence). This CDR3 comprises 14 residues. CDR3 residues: CASSNRGRNYEQYF. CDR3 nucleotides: TGCGCCAGTAGTAACAGGGGGCGTAACTACGAGCAGTACTTC.

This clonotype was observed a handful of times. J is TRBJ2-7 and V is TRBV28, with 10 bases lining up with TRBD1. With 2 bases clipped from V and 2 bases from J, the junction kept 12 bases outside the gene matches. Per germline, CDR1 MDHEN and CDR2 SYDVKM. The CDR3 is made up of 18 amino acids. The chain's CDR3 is CASSLIFSGQGGPYEQYF. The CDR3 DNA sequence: TGTGCCAGCAGTTTAATTTTTTCAGGACAGGGGGGTCCCTACGAGCAGTACTTC.

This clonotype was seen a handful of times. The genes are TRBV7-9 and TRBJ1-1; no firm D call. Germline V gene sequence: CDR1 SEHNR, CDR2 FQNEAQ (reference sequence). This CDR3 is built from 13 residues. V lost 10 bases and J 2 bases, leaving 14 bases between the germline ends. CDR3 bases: TGTGCCACGCGGACGGCTAGCAACACTGAAGCTTTCTTT. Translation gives CATRTASNTEAFF.

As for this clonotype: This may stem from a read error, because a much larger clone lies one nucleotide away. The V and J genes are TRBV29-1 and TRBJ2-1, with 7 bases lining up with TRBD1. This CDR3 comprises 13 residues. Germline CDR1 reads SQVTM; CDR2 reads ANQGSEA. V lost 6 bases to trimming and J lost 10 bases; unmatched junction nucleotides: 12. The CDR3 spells CSVLGTDSYEQFF. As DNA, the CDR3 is TGCAGCGTCCTTGGGACAGACTCCTACGAGCAGTTCTTC.

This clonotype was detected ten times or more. The CDR3 nucleotides are TGTGCCAGCAGTCAGAGCGGGACAGGGCCCAGCTCCTACGAGCAGTACTTC. Its translation is CASSQSGTGPSSYEQYF. The chain links TRBV28 to TRBJ2-7, with TRBD1 matching over 9 bases. The junction had 11 bases not matched to a gene; V was cut back by 5 bases and J by 0 bases. Germline CDR1 reads MDHEN; CDR2 reads SYDVKM. The CDR3 spans 17 residues.

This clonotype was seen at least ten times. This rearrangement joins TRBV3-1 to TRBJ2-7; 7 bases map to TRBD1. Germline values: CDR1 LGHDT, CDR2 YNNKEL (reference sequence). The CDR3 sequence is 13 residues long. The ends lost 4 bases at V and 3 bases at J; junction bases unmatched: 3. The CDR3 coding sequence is TGTGCCAGCAGCCCGGGACAGTACTACGAGCAGTACTTC. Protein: CASSPGQYYEQYF.

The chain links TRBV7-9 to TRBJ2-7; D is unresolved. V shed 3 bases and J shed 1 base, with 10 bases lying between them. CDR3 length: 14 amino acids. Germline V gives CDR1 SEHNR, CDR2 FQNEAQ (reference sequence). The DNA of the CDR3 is TGTGCCAGCAGCTTGCCGACGCCTTCCTACGAGCAGTACTTC. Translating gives CASSLPTPSYEQYF. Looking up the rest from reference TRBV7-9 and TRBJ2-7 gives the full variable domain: DTGVSQNPRHKITKRGQNVTFRCDPISEHNRLYWYRQTLGQGPEFLTYFQNEAQLEKSRLLSDRFSAERPKGSFSTLEIQRTEQGDSAMYLCASSLPTPSYEQYFGPGTRLTVT.